This TCR beta chain was identified in a study of T-cell memory formation after mild COVID-19 (dated by TCRdb to the early 2020s). Background on the whole study: Most TCR sequence clusters were specific to one of the two donors. Two young, previously healthy adult volunteers, one female and one male, were included in the cohort. T-cell clones expanding and contracting after mild COVID-19 in a couple of donors were tracked by longitudinal TCRalpha and TCRbeta repertoire sequencing. Study-wide findings and limitations: The study covered only two mild cases, and larger cohorts including severe cases with pre-infection samples were considered necessary. Clones contracting from day 15 to 85 had balanced CD4/CD8 phenotypes, while a second wave expanding from day 15 to 37 was biased towards CD4+. The detection of some responding clones in pre-infection memory suggests that pre-existing cross-reactive memory T cells joined the SARS-CoV-2 response. Contracting CD4+ clones were located mainly in the CM and EM memory subsets, whereas CD8+ clones were found to be enriched in EMRA. Whether the second-wave clones peaking on day 37 were SARS-CoV-2 specific was not confirmed.

Ficoll-Paque density gradient centrifugation was the method used to isolate PBMCs. V is clipped by 2 bases and J by 5 bases, and the sequence between their germline boundaries is 9 bases long. The CDR3 runs 13 residues from the cysteine to the phenylalanine. CDR3 DNA is the only sequence kept; it has 39 bases, read in frame from the first base. In regard to this clonotype: Its antigen is unknown. Nothing much larger sits one base from this clone, and base qualities are not available.

For sequencing, an Illumina NovaSeq 6000 was employed. TCRalpha and TCRbeta cDNA libraries were constructed by 5'RACE with constant-segment primers, with sample barcodes and unique molecular identifiers being introduced. RNA was extracted from every sample with Trizol reagent. The libraries were amplified in two PCR steps, and the second step added a second sample barcode and Illumina TruSeq adapters. Sequencing of the libraries was done on an Illumina NovaSeq, producing 2 x 150 bp paired-end reads. The authors' analysis ran thus. The reads were demultiplexed and collapsed into UMI-guided consensus sequences using migec v1.2.7. With mixcr v2.1.11, UMI consensuses were aligned to TRA and TRB V and J templates and assembled into clonotypes. A clonotype was counted as expanded or contracted only when both edgeR and NoisET called the clonotype significant, with the noise models trained on biological replicates. For edgeR calls, the cutoffs were a false discovery rate-adjusted p below 0.01 and a log2 fold-change threshold of 1. As an exploratory analysis of dynamics, PCA with hierarchical clustering was applied to max-normalized trajectories of the 1000 most abundant clonotypes. Separately sequenced CD4+ and CD8+ repertoires were used to assign a CD4 or CD8 phenotype to each responding clone. The public reads were reprocessed in TCRdb via fastp at Q25 and MiXCR, keeping in-frame beta chains. Rows merge per CDR3 protein into single entries with the most common DNA and genes. The V and J calls here are based on TCRdb, not the publication. Here the sample has about 560,000 distinct CDR3 sequences; about 20% occur a single time. Under 8.5% of the sample goes to the ten largest clones.

The receptor was derived from an adult woman who had mild COVID-19 (a few samples of this study predate the infection). The sample titles of this study are shuffled in the database, so cell type and time point are left out; the donor was told from shared clones. The sample comprised PBMCs or a T cell subset sorted from them (not recorded which). This chain is built from TRBV12-3 or TRBV12-4 and TRBJ1-2, with the D gene not clear enough to name. In nucleotide form, the sequence is TGTGCCAGCAGTTTATCCCACTCTTATGGCTACACCTTC. This codes for CASSLSHSYGYTF.